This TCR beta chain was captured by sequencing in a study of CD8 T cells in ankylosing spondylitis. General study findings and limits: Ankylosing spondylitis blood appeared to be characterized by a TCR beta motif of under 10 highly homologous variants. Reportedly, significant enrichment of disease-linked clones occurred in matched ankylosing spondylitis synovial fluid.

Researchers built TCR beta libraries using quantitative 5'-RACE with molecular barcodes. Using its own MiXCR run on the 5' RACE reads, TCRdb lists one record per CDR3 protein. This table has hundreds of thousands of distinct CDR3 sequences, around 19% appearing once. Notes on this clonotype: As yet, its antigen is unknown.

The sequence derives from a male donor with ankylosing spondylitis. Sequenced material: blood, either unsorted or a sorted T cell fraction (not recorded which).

The CDR3 region has the DNA TGTGCCAGCAGCCAAGCTTTGGAGCAGTTCTTC. Protein product: CASSQALEQFF. The chain is built from TRBV3-1 and TRBJ2-1, with D uncertain. The germline V and J ends were trimmed by 1 base and 10 bases, with 5 bases remaining between them. The CDR3 loop spans 11 amino acids. Germline-derived CDR1 and CDR2 are LGHDT and YNNKEL (reference sequence).